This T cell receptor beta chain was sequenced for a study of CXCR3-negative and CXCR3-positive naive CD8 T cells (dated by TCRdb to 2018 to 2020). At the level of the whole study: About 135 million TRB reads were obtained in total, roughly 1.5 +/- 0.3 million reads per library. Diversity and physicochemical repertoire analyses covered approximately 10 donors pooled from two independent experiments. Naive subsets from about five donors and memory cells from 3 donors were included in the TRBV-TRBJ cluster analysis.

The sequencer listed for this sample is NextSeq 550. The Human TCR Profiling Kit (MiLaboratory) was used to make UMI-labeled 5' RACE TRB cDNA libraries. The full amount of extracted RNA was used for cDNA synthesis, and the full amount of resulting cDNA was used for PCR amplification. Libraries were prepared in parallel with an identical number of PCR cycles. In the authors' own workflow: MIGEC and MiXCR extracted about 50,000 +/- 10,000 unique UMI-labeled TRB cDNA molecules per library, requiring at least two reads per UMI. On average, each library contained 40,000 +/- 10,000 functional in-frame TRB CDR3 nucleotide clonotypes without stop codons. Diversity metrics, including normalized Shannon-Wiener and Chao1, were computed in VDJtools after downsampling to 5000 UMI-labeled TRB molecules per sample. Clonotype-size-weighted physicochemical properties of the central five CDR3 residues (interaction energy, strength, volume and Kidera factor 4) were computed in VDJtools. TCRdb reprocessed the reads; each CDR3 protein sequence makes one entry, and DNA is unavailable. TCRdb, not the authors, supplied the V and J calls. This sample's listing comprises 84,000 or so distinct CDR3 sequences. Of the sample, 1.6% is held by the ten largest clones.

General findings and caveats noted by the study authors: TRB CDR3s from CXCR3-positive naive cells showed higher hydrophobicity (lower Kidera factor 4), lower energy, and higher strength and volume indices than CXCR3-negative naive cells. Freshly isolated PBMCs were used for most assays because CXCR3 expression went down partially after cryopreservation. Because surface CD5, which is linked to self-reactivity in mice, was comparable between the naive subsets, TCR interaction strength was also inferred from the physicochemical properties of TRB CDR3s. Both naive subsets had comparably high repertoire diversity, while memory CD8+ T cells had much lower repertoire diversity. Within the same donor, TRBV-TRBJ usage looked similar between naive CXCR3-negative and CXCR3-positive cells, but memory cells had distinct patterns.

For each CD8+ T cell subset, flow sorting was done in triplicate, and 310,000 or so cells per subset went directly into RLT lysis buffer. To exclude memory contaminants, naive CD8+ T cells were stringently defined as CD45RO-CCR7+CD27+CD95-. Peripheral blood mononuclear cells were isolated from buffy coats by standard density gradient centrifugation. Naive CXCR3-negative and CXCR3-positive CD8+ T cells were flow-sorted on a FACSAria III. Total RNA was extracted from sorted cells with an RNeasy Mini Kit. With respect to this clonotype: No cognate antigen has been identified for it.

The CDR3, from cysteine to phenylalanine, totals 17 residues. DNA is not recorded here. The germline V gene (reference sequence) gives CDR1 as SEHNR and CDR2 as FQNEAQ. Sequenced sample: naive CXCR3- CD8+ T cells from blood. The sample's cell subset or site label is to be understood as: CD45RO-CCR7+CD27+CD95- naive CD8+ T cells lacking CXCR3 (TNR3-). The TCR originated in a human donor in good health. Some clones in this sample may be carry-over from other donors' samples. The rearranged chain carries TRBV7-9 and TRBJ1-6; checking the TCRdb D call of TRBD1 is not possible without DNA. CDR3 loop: CASSLVAAGVDNSPLHF.